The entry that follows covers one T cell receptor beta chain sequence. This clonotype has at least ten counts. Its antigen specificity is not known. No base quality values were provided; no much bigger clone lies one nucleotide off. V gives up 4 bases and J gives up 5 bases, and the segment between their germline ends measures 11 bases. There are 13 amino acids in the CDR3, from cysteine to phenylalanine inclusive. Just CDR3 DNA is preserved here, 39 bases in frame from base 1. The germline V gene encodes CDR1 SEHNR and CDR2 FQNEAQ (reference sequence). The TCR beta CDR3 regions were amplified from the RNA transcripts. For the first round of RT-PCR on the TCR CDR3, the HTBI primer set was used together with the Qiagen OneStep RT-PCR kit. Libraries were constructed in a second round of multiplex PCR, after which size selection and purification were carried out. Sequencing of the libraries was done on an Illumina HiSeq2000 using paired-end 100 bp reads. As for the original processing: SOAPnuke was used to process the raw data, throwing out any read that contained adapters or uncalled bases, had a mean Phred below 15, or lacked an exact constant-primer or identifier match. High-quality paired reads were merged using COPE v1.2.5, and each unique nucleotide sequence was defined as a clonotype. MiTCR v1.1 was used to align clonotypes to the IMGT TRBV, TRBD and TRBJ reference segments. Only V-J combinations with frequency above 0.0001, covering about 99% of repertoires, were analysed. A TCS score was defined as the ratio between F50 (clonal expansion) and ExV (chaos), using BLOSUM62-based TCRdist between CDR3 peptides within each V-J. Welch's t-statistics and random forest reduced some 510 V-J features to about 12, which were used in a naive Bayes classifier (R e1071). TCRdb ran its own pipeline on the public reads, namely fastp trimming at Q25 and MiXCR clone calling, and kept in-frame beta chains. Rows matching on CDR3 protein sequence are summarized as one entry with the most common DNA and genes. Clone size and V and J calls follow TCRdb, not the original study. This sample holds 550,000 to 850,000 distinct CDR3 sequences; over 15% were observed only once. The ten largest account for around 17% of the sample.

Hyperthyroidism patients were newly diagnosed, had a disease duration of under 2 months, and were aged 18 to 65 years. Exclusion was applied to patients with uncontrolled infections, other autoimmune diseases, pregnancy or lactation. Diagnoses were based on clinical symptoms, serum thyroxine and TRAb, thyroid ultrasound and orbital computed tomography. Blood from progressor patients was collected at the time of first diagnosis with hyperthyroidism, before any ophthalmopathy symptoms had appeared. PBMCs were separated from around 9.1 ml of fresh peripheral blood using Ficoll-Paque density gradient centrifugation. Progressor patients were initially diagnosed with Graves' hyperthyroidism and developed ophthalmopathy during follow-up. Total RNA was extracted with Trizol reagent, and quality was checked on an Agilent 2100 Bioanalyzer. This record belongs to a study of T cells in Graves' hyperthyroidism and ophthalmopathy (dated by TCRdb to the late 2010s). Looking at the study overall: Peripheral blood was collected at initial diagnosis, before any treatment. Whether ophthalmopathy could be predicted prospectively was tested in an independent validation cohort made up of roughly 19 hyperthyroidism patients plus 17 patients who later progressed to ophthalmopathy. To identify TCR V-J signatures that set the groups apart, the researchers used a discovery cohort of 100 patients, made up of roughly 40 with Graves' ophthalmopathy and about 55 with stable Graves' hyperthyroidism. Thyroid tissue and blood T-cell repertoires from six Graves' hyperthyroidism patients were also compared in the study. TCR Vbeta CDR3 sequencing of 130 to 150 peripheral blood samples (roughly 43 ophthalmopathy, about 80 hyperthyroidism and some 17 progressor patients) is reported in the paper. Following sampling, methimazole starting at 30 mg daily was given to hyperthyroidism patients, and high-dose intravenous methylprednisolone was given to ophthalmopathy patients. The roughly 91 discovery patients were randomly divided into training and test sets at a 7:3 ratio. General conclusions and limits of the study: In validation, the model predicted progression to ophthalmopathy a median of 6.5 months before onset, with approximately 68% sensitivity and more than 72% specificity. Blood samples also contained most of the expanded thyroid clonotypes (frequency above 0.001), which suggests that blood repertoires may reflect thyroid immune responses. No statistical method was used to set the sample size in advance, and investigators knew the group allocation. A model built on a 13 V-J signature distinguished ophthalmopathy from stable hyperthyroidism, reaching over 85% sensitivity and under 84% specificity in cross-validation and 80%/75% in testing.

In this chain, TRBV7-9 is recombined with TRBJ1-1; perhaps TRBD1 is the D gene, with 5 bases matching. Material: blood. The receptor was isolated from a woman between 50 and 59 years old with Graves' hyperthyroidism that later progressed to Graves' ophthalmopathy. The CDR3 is CASSYGTETEAFF. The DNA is TGTGCCAGCAGCTACGGGACGGAGACTGAAGCTTTCTTT.